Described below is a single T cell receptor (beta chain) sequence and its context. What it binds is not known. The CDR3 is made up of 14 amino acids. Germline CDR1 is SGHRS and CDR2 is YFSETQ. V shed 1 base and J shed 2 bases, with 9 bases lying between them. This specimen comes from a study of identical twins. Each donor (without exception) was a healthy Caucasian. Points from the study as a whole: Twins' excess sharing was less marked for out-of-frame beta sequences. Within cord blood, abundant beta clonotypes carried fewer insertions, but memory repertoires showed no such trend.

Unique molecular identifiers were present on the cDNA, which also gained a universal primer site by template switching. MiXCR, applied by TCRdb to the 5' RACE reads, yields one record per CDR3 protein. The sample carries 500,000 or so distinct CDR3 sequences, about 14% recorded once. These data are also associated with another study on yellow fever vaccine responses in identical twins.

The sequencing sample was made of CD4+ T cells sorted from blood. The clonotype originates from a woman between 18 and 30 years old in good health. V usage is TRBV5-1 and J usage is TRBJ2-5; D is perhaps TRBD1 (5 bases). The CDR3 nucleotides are TGCGCCAGCAGCTTGAGACAGCCGCAAGAGACCCAGTACTTC. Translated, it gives CASSLRQPQETQYF.